This TCR beta chain was sequenced during a study of monozygotic twins with inflammatory bowel disease. Total RNA amounting to 3,500 to 4,000 ng went into each TCR library. Nested PCRs of around 15 and 10 cycles, two in total, were run on TCRalpha and TCRbeta cDNA. Reanalyzing the 5' RACE reads, TCRdb keeps one entry per CDR3 protein, without DNA. Its listing shows 300,000 to 400,000 distinct CDR3 sequences. Collection of an approximately 2.3 ml blood sample took place per donor. Total RNA from whole blood was isolated with no T cell sorting. Germline CDR1 is MNHEY and CDR2 is SVGAGI. The CDR3 extends over 16 amino acids.

The clonotype comes from a human donor with ulcerative colitis or Crohn's disease, or a healthy co-twin of an affected twin (not recorded which). The chain combines TRBV6-5 with TRBJ1-1. The sample taken for sequencing was blood. CDR3 residues: CASSYGFGGVNTEAFF.